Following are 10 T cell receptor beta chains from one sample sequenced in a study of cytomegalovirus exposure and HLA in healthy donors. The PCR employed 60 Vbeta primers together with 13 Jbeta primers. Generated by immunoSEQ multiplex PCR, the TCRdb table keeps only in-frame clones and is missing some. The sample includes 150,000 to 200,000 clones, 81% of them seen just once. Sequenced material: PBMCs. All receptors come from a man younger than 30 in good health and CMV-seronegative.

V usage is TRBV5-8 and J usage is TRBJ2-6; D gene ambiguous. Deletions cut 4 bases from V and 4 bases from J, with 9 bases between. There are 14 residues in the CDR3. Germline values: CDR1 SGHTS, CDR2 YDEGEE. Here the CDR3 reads CASSLYSGANVLTF. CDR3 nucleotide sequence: TGTGCCAGCAGCCTCTACTCCGGGGCCAACGTCCTGACTTTC.

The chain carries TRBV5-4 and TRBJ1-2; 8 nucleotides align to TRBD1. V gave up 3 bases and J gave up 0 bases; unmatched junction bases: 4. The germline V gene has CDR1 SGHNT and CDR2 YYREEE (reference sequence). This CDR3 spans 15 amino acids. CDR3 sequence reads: CASSSGTGANYGYTF. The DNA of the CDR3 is TGTGCCAGCAGCTCGGGGACAGGAGCTAACTATGGCTACACCTTC.

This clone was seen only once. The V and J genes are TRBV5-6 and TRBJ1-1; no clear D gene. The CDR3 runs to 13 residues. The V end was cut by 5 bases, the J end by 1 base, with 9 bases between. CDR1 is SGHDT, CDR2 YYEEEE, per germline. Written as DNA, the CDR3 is TGTGCCAGCAGACGGACTGAGAACACTGAAGCTTTCTTT. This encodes CASRRTENTEAFF. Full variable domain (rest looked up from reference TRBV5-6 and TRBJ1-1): DAGVTQSPTHLIKTRGQQVTLRCSPKSGHDTVSWYQQALGQGPQFIFQYYEEEERQRGNFPDRFSGHQFPNYSSELNVNALLLGDSALYLCASRRTENTEAFFGQGTRLTVV.

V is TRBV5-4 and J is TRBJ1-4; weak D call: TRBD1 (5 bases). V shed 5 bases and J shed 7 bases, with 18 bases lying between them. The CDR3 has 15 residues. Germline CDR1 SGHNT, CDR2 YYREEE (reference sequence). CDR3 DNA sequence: TGTGCCAGCAGTCCCGGGGGGGGTCCTTTTGAAAAACTGTTTTTT. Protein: CASSPGGGPFEKLFF. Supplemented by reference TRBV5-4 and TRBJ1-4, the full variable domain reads ETGVTQSPTHLIKTRGQQVTLRCSSQSGHNTVSWYQQALGQGPQFIFQYYREEENGRGNFPPRFSGLQFPNYSSELNVNALELDDSALYLCASSPGGGPFEKLFFGSGTQLSVL.

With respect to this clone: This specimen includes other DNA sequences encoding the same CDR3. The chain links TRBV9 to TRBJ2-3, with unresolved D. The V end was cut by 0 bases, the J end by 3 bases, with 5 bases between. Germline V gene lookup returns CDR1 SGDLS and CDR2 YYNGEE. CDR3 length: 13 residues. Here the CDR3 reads CASSVAGTDTQYF. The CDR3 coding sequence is TGTGCCAGCAGCGTAGCAGGAACAGATACGCAGTATTTT.

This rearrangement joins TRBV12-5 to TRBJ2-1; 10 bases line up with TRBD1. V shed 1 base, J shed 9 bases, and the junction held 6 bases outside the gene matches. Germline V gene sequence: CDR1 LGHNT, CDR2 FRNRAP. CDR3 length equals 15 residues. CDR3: CASGLGQGARSEQFF. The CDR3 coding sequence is TGTGCTAGTGGTTTGGGACAGGGGGCGAGGAGTGAGCAGTTCTTC.

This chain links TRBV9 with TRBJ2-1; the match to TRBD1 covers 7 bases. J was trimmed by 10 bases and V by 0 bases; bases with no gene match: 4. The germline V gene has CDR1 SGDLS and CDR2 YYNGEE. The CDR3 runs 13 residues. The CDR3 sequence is CASSVDRGWEQFF. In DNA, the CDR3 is TGTGCCAGCAGCGTAGACAGGGGTTGGGAGCAGTTCTTC. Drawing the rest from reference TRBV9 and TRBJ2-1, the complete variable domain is DSGVTQTPKHLITATGQRVTLRCSPRSGDLSVYWYQQSLDQGLQFLIQYYNGEERAKGNILERFSAQQFPDLHSELNLSSLELGDSALYFCASSVDRGWEQFFGPGTRLTVL.

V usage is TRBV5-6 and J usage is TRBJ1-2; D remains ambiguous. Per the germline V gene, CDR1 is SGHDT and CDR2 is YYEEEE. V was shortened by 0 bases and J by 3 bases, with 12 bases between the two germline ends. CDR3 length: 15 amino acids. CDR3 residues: CASSLGRTPYYGYTF. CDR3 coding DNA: TGTGCCAGCAGCTTGGGGAGGACCCCATACTATGGCTACACCTTC. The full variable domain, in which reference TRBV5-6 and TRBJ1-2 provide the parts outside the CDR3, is DAGVTQSPTHLIKTRGQQVTLRCSPKSGHDTVSWYQQALGQGPQFIFQYYEEEERQRGNFPDRFSGHQFPNYSSELNVNALLLGDSALYLCASSLGRTPYYGYTFGSGTRLTVV.

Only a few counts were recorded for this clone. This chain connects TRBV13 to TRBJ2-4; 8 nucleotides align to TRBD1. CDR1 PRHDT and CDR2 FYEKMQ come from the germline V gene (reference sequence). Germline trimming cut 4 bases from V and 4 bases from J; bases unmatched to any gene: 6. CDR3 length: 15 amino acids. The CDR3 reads CASSSGQGRKNIQYF. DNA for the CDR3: TGTGCCAGCAGCTCTGGACAGGGAAGAAAAAACATTCAGTACTTC. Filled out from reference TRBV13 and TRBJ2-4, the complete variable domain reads AAGVIQSPRHLIKEKRETATLKCYPIPRHDTVYWYQQGPGQDPQFLISFYEKMQSDKGSIPDRFSAQQFSDYHSELNMSSLELGDSALYFCASSSGQGRKNIQYFGAGTRLSVL.

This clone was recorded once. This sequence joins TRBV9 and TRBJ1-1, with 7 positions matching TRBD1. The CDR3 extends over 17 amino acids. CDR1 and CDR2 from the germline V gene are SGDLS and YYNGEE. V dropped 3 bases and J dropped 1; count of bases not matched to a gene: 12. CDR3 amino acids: CASSAVVTGRANTEAFF. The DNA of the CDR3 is TGTGCCAGCAGCGCGGTGGTGACAGGGCGGGCGAACACTGAAGCTTTCTTT.